Shown below are 3 T cell receptor beta chains from a single sample sequenced in a study of blood T cell repertoires in COVID-19. TCRdb's table, derived via immunoSEQ multiplex PCR, lists solely in-frame clones and lacks some. Among approximately 190,000 clones listed, 80% to 85% were seen once. Input material: peripheral blood. The receptors come from a woman in her 40s with acute or convalescent COVID-19.

J is TRBJ1-4 and V is TRBV15; possibly TRBD1 for D (6 bases). The CDR3 contains 13 residues. Trimming stripped 1 base from V and 8 bases from J, with 8 bases between. Germline CDR1 is LNHNV and CDR2 is YYDKDF (reference sequence). The CDR3 DNA follows: TGTGCCACCAGCAGAGGGGGGCGGGAAAAACTGTTTTTT. The encoded protein is CATSRGGREKLFF.

V usage is TRBV5-4 and J usage is TRBJ2-6; TRBD1 aligns across 8 bases. This CDR3 comprises 15 residues. Germline trimming cut 3 bases from V and 3 bases from J; bases unmatched to any gene: 2. Germline CDR1 is SGHNT and CDR2 is YYREEE (reference sequence). Written as DNA, the CDR3 is TGTGCCAGCAGCTCCAGGGGGCGTGGGGCCAACGTCCTGACTTTC. This encodes CASSSRGRGANVLTF.

This clone has just a few counts. This rearrangement joins TRBV2 to TRBJ2-5; tentative D call: TRBD2 (5 bases). This CDR3 comprises 16 residues. Looked up from germline, CDR1 is SNHLY and CDR2 is FYNNEI. V was shortened by 6 bases and J by 4 bases, with 21 bases between the two germline ends. CDR3 residues: CASRDSGSSWGETQYF. As DNA, the CDR3 is TGTGCCAGCAGGGACTCCGGGTCCAGTTGGGGAGAGACCCAGTACTTC.